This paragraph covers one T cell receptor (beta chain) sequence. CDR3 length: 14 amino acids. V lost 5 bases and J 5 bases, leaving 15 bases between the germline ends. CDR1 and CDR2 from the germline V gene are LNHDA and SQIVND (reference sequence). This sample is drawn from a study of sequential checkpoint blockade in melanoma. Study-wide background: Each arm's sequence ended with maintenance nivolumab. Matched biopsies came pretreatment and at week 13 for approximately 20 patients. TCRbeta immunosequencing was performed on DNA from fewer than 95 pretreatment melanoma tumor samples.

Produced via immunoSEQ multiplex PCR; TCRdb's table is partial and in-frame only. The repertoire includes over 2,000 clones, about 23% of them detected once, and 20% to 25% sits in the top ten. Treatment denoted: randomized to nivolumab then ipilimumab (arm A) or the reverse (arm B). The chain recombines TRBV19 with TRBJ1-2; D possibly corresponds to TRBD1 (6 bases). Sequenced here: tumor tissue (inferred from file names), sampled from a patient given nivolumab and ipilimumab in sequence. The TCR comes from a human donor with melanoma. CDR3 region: CASSPGGGVYGYTF. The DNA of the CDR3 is TGTGCCAGTAGTCCTGGTGGGGGCGTTTATGGCTACACCTTC.